These 28 T cell receptor beta chains were all obtained from the same sample, sequenced in a study of T cell responses to AZD1222 COVID-19 vaccine. Profiled with immunoSEQ multiplex PCR; TCRdb holds only in-frame clones, not every one. The table shows roughly 100,000 clones, with around 76% occurring only once. The sample here was peripheral blood, taken on day 0 of AZD1222 vaccination. These receptors were taken from an adult in good health.

The CDR3 is CASSIPGQGGIYGYTF. CDR3 DNA: TGTGCCAGTAGTATTCCGGGACAGGGCGGTATCTATGGCTACACCTTC. The chain joins TRBV19 to TRBJ1-2; 9 bases match TRBD1. CDR3 length equals 16 residues. CDR1 and CDR2 from the germline V gene are LNHDA and SQIVND (reference sequence). After removal of 3 bases from V and 4 bases from J, the junction contained 9 bases not matched to a gene. Full variable domain (outside the CDR3, taken from reference TRBV19 and TRBJ1-2): DGGITQSPKYLFRKEGQNVTLSCEQNLNHDAMYWYRQDPGQGLRLIYYSQIVNDFQKGDIAEGYSVSREKKESFPLTVTSAQKNPTAFYLCASSIPGQGGIYGYTFGSGTRLTVV.

This rearrangement joins TRBV5-1 to TRBJ2-1, with TRBD2 as a possible D gene (5 bases). V was pared by 7 bases and J by 10 bases, with 18 bases between. Germline-derived CDR1 and CDR2 are SGHRS and YFSETQ. The CDR3 has 13 amino acids. The CDR3 nucleotides read TGCGCCAGCGACTTCTTTACGAGCGGAGAGCAGTTCTTC. Protein: CASDFFTSGEQFF.

This chain joins TRBV12-3 or TRBV12-4 and TRBJ1-1, with D tentatively TRBD1 (5 bases). This CDR3 is 13 amino acids long. Trimming shortened V by 6 bases and J by 7 bases, and 15 bases separated the two germline ends. The CDR3 nucleotides read TGTGCCAGCAGCCCGGGGGGGTTCGTTGAAGCTTTCTTT. It codes for CASSPGGFVEAFF.

This clone was recorded once. The chain is built from TRBV5-1 and TRBJ1-1; D gene uncertain. Germline-derived CDR1 and CDR2 are SGHRS and YFSETQ. The CDR3 sequence is 15 residues long. V lost 2 bases, J lost 0 bases, and 11 bases lay in between. The DNA of the CDR3 is TGCGCCAGCAGCTTATCAGAGTTCATGAACACTGAAGCTTTCTTT. Translated: CASSLSEFMNTEAFF. The full variable domain, completed using reference TRBV5-1 and TRBJ1-1, is KAGVTQTPRYLIKTRGQQVTLSCSPISGHRSVSWYQQTPGQGLQFLFEYFSETQRNKGNFPGRFSGRQFSNSRSEMNVSTLELGDSALYLCASSLSEFMNTEAFFGQGTRLTVV.

V usage is TRBV5-4 and J usage is TRBJ1-1, with TRBD1 matching 7 bases. Looked up from germline, CDR1 is SGHNT and CDR2 is YYREEE (reference sequence). With 4 bases clipped from V and 5 bases from J, the junction kept 8 bases outside the gene matches. The CDR3 length is 14 residues. CDR3 region: CASSAGQVGTEAFF. For the CDR3, the DNA is TGTGCCAGCAGCGCCGGACAGGTGGGGACTGAAGCTTTCTTT. The entire variable domain, with the rest obtained from reference TRBV5-4 and TRBJ1-1, is as follows: ETGVTQSPTHLIKTRGQQVTLRCSSQSGHNTVSWYQQALGQGPQFIFQYYREEENGRGNFPPRFSGLQFPNYSSELNVNALELDDSALYLCASSAGQVGTEAFFGQGTRLTVV.

This chain links TRBV5-6 with TRBJ1-2; maybe TRBD1 (5 bases). Trimming cost V 1 base and J 6 bases, with 10 bases left between them. The length of the CDR3 is 13 residues. Per germline, CDR1 SGHDT and CDR2 YYEEEE. CDR3 DNA: TGTGCCAGCAGCTTGAGACAGACTCATGGCTACACCTTC. Amino acid sequence: CASSLRQTHGYTF.

This chain joins TRBV29-1 and TRBJ1-1; D uncertain. This CDR3 comprises 13 residues. CDR1 is SQVTM, CDR2 ANQGSEA, per germline. V was pared by 4 bases and J by 4 bases, with 13 bases between. For the CDR3, the DNA is TGCAGCGTTGTGAGGGTCGGGAGCACTGAAGCTTTCTTT. It yields the protein CSVVRVGSTEAFF.

The chain employs TRBV19 and TRBJ1-6; D uncertain. Trimming removed 3 bases at V and 9 bases at J, with 12 bases between. The CDR3 spans 14 residues. Germline V gives CDR1 LNHDA, CDR2 SQIVND (reference sequence). Written as DNA, the CDR3 is TGTGCCAGTAGTATGACGGCAGGTTTTTCACCCCTCCACTTT. Translation: CASSMTAGFSPLHF.

V gene TRBV15 combines with J gene TRBJ1-5, with D tentatively TRBD1 (5 bases). V was clipped by 0 bases and J by 7 bases, with 10 bases between them. Germline V gene lookup returns CDR1 LNHNV and CDR2 YYDKDF (reference sequence). The CDR3 runs to 14 residues. This chain's CDR3 is CATSREGVEQPQHF. CDR3 sequence (DNA): TGTGCCACCAGCAGAGAGGGGGTAGAACAGCCCCAGCATTTT.

This clone was counted ten times or more. The chain joins TRBV3-1 (or the pseudogene TRBV3-2) to TRBJ2-3, with 10 positions matching TRBD2. This CDR3 has 18 amino acids. The germline V gene has CDR1 LGHDT and CDR2 YNNKEL (reference sequence). Trimming at V came to 2 bases and at J to 5 bases, leaving 13 bases not matched to a gene. The CDR3 DNA is TGTGCCAGCAGCCAATCCGGGCCAGCGGGGGGGCGGGTAGATACGCAGTATTTT. Translated: CASSQSGPAGGRVDTQYF.

The chain uses TRBV7-2 and TRBJ2-5, with D hard to call. CDR3 length: 14 residues. With 5 bases removed from V and 5 bases from J, the gap between germline ends came to 15 bases. Germline V CDR1 and CDR2: SGHTA, FQGNSA. The CDR3 nucleotides are TGTGCCAGCAGCCCCCGACCCGGGTGGGAGACCCAGTACTTC. Translation: CASSPRPGWETQYF.

Only a few counts were recorded for this clone. V is TRBV12-3 or TRBV12-4 and J is TRBJ1-2, with a weak D call TRBD1 (5 bases). Trimming left V 3 bases short and J 1 base short, with 6 bases between. The CDR3 sequence is 13 residues long. Here the CDR3 reads CASSFRGNYGYTF. CDR3 nucleotide sequence: TGTGCCAGCAGTTTTAGGGGTAACTATGGCTACACCTTC.

The chain uses TRBV6-1 and TRBJ1-4; no definite D call. This CDR3 has 18 amino acids. The ends were cut back, 0 bases at V and 0 bases at J, with 14 bases in the middle. From germline, CDR1 is MNHNS and CDR2 SASEGT. The CDR3 coding sequence is TGTGCCAGCAGTGAAGCTTGGTGGGGATTCGCAACTAATGAAAAACTGTTTTTT. Protein product: CASSEAWWGFATNEKLFF.

This rearrangement joins TRBV12-3 or TRBV12-4 to TRBJ1-2; D is undetermined. Trimming shortened V by 3 bases and J by 7 bases, and 9 bases separated the two germline ends. CDR3 length: 12 amino acids. The CDR3 nucleotides are TGTGCCAGCAGTTTCGGACGGAGTGGCTACACCTTC. Its translation: CASSFGRSGYTF.

This chain links TRBV29-1 with TRBJ1-2; TRBD1 might be the D (5 bases). The V end lost 6 bases, the J end lost 6 bases, and 8 bases lay between the germline ends. Germline CDR1 is SQVTM and CDR2 is ANQGSEA. The CDR3 is 10 residues long. The CDR3 sequence: CSVLTDGYTF. CDR3 coding DNA: TGCAGCGTCCTGACAGATGGCTACACCTTC.

V and J are TRBV7-3 and TRBJ2-2; D remains ambiguous. Trimming cost V 5 bases and J 7 bases, with 11 bases left between them. This CDR3 contains 13 residues. Germline V CDR1 and CDR2: SGHTA, FQGTGA. The CDR3 reads CASSQSPVGELFF. The CDR3, as DNA: TGTGCCAGCAGCCAATCCCCGGTCGGGGAGCTGTTTTTT.

The chain uses TRBV3-1 (or the pseudogene TRBV3-2) and TRBJ1-1; 9 nucleotides align to TRBD1. Germline lookup yields CDR1 LGHDT and CDR2 YNNKEL (reference sequence). J was trimmed by 10 bases and V by 3 bases; bases with no gene match: 3. The CDR3 extends over 12 amino acids. CDR3 protein: CASSHGTGPAFF. The CDR3 bases are TGTGCCAGCAGCCATGGGACAGGGCCAGCTTTCTTT.

The chain has TRBV27 and TRBJ2-1; possibly TRBD2 for D (7 bases). Germline lookup yields CDR1 MNHEY and CDR2 SMNVEV (reference sequence). The germline V and J ends were trimmed by 2 bases and 5 bases, with 13 bases remaining between them. The CDR3 has 15 amino acids. CDR3 sequence reads: CASSLRGAGDNEQFF. The CDR3 DNA reads as TGTGCCAGCAGTTTACGGGGGGCAGGAGACAATGAGCAGTTCTTC.

This clone came up once. V is TRBV5-6 and J is TRBJ1-5; D gene uncertain. Germline CDR1 and CDR2: SGHDT and YYEEEE. This CDR3 has 12 residues. Trimming took off 5 bases at V and 7 bases at J, with 10 bases between the two ends. CDR3 protein: CASSLLRQPQHF. The CDR3 region has the DNA TGTGCCAGCAGTTTACTGAGGCAGCCCCAGCATTTT.

The genes are TRBV10-3 and TRBJ1-3; D remains unclear. CDR3 length: 11 amino acids. V lost 6 bases and J 6 bases, leaving 6 bases between the germline ends. CDR1 and CDR2 (germline): ENHRY, SYGVKD. The CDR3 region is CAIRTLNTIYF. Here the CDR3 DNA reads TGTGCCATCAGGACGCTAAACACCATATATTTT.

Only a few counts were recorded for this clone. The gene calls are TRBV6-5 and TRBJ1-2, with D tentatively TRBD1 (6 bases). V gave up 1 base and J gave up 3 bases, with 15 bases separating them. Germline V CDR1 and CDR2: MNHEY, SVGAGI. The CDR3 sequence is 16 residues long. CDR3 sequence: CASSYLSKAGDYGYTF. CDR3 nucleotides: TGTGCCAGCAGTTACTTGTCGAAGGCAGGGGACTATGGCTACACCTTC.

This chain joins TRBV9 and TRBJ1-1; D may be TRBD1 (5 bases). This CDR3 has 17 residues. The germline V gene has CDR1 SGDLS and CDR2 YYNGEE. V lost 0 bases, J lost 0 bases, and 15 bases lay in between. The CDR3 sequence: CASSVAGTLGVNTEAFF. CDR3 DNA sequence: TGTGCCAGCAGCGTAGCAGGTACCCTGGGGGTGAACACTGAAGCTTTCTTT.

The chain couples TRBV5-4 to TRBJ1-1, with 7 bases matching TRBD1. Germline V CDR1 and CDR2: SGHNT, YYREEE (reference sequence). V lost 4 bases and J lost 5; bases outside the gene matches: 5. The CDR3 spans 13 residues. In nucleotides, the CDR3 is TGTGCCAGCAGCCCGGGACAGTATACTGAAGCTTTCTTT. As protein: CASSPGQYTEAFF. The variable domain in full, completed from reference TRBV5-4 and TRBJ1-1, reads ETGVTQSPTHLIKTRGQQVTLRCSSQSGHNTVSWYQQALGQGPQFIFQYYREEENGRGNFPPRFSGLQFPNYSSELNVNALELDDSALYLCASSPGQYTEAFFGQGTRLTVV.

The chain combines TRBV6-5 with TRBJ1-2, with D possibly being TRBD1 (5 bases). The germline gives CDR1 MNHEY, CDR2 SVGAGI. V lost 11 bases and J lost 2, with 15 bases in between. This CDR3 comprises 13 residues. Here the CDR3 DNA reads TGTGCCCTCATTTGGGGGGGAAACTATGGCTACACCTTC. Protein sequence: CALIWGGNYGYTF.

The V and J genes are TRBV7-2 and TRBJ2-3, with D possibly matching TRBD1 (5 bases). This CDR3 spans 14 amino acids. Trimming stripped 3 bases from V and 3 bases from J, with 10 bases between. The V gene's germline CDR1 is SGHTA and CDR2 FQGNSA. The CDR3 region is CASSFSKGTDTQYF. In nucleotides, the CDR3 is TGTGCCAGCAGCTTTAGCAAGGGGACAGATACGCAGTATTTT.

This clone was recorded a few times. V gene TRBV19 combines with J gene TRBJ2-1; D remains ambiguous. The V gene's germline CDR1 is LNHDA and CDR2 SQIVND (reference sequence). The CDR3 sequence is 11 residues long. The V and J ends lost 9 bases and 4 bases respectively, with 7 bases between them. This CDR3 is CASRVYNEQFF. CDR3 DNA sequence: TGTGCCAGCCGCGTGTACAATGAGCAGTTCTTC.

The V and J genes are TRBV11-2 and TRBJ2-3; no clear D gene. Germline V CDR1 and CDR2: SGHAT, FQNNGV. V was shortened by 2 bases and J by 0 bases, with 9 bases between the two germline ends. The length of the CDR3 is 15 residues. The CDR3 is CASSLLWGSTDTQYF. The DNA for the CDR3 is TGTGCCAGCAGCTTATTGTGGGGTAGCACAGATACGCAGTATTTT.

This chain connects TRBV7-6 to TRBJ1-5; 8 bases line up with TRBD1. The germline V gene encodes CDR1 SGHVS and CDR2 FNYEAQ. The CDR3 sequence is 14 residues long. V lost 5 bases and J lost 5; bases outside the gene matches: 5. The CDR3 DNA reads as TGTGCCAGCAGCCCCGGGACAGGCCATCAGCCCCAGCATTTT. This translates into CASSPGTGHQPQHF.